Each of the 9 T cell receptor beta chains below was sequenced from the same sample in a study of blood T cell repertoires in COVID-19. Method: immunoSEQ multiplex PCR; TCRdb's copy keeps in-frame clones and lacks some. The sample includes over 200,000 clones, 88% of them seen just once. The specimen sequenced was PBMCs or T cells enriched from blood (not recorded which). These TCRs come from a woman in her 40s with acute COVID-19.

The chain is built from TRBV12-3 or TRBV12-4 and TRBJ2-5; TRBD1 matches at 7 bases. This CDR3 region has 13 residues. J gave up 7 bases and V 3 bases, and 5 bases lay outside the gene matches. The CDR3 sequence is CASSFDRVRTQYF. CDR3 sequence (DNA): TGTGCCAGCAGTTTCGACAGGGTGAGGACCCAGTACTTC.

The gene calls are TRBV5-6 and TRBJ2-5; 7 bases map to TRBD1. The CDR3 is made up of 15 amino acids. Germline assignment: CDR1 SGHDT and CDR2 YYEEEE. V lost 3 bases and J lost 2; bases outside the gene matches: 7. The CDR3 loop reads CASSSTQGLQETQYF. CDR3 nucleotides: TGTGCCAGCAGCTCAACACAGGGGTTGCAAGAGACCCAGTACTTC.

The chain recombines TRBV3-1 (or the pseudogene TRBV3-2) with TRBJ2-1; D perhaps matches TRBD2 (5 bases). V was shortened by 4 bases and J by 0 bases, with 16 bases between the two germline ends. CDR3 length: 17 amino acids. From germline, CDR1 is LGHDT and CDR2 YNNKEL (reference sequence). The CDR3 DNA sequence: TGTGCCAGCAGCCCCCGGTTAGCGAAAACCTCCTACAATGAGCAGTTCTTC. It yields the protein CASSPRLAKTSYNEQFF.

The genes are TRBV5-6 and TRBJ2-7, with D possibly TRBD2 on 5 matching bases. From germline, CDR1 is SGHDT and CDR2 YYEEEE. Trimming pared 4 bases from V and 3 bases from J, leaving 14 bases between. The CDR3 spans 14 residues. The CDR3, as DNA: TGTGCCAGCAGCGCGGCTCGACTAAGCTACGAGCAGTACTTC. Its translation is CASSAARLSYEQYF.

This clone was observed once. CDR3 protein: CASSLNSGTGLTGELFF. The CDR3 coding sequence is TGTGCCAGCAGCCTTAATTCCGGGACAGGGCTGACCGGGGAGCTGTTTTTT. V usage is TRBV11-3 and J usage is TRBJ2-2, with 9 positions matching TRBD1. The CDR3 is 17 residues long. Per germline, CDR1 SGHNT and CDR2 YENEEA. V dropped 5 bases and J dropped 5; count of bases not matched to a gene: 12.

This clone appeared a single time. This chain joins TRBV5-1 and TRBJ1-1; 7 bases map to TRBD1. Germline CDR1 is SGHRS and CDR2 is YFSETQ. This CDR3 contains 14 residues. Losses at the gene ends were 4 bases for V and 3 bases for J; bases not matched to a gene: 6. Written as DNA, the CDR3 is TGCGCCAGCAGCACGGGGACAGTCCACACTGAAGCTTTCTTT. It specifies CASSTGTVHTEAFF.

The V gene is TRBV2, the J gene TRBJ2-2, with TRBD1 matching 9 bases. This CDR3 contains 16 residues. V lost 0 bases to trimming and J lost 6 bases; unmatched junction nucleotides: 5. In germline, CDR1 is SNHLY, CDR2 FYNNEI. The chain's CDR3 is CASSEALRTGAGELFF. The CDR3 bases are TGTGCCAGCAGTGAAGCGCTTCGGACAGGGGCCGGGGAGCTGTTTTTT.

This chain uses TRBV11-3 with TRBJ2-3, with 7 bases aligning to TRBD1. V lost 2 bases, J lost 2 bases, and 4 bases stayed unmatched. CDR3 length: 15 amino acids. The germline gives CDR1 SGHNT, CDR2 YENEEA. The CDR3 nucleotides are TGTGCCAGCAGCTTACCGACAGGGCCCACAGATACGCAGTATTTT. This codes for CASSLPTGPTDTQYF.

The rearrangement links TRBV5-8 to TRBJ2-6; D perhaps matches TRBD1 (6 bases). The CDR3 loop spans 14 amino acids. Trimming took off 3 bases at V and 10 bases at J, with 14 bases between the two ends. Germline loops: CDR1 SGHTS, CDR2 YDEGEE. The CDR3 DNA follows: TGTGCCAGCAGCTCCCGGGACACCGTGAACGTCCTGACTTTC. Translating it yields CASSSRDTVNVLTF.